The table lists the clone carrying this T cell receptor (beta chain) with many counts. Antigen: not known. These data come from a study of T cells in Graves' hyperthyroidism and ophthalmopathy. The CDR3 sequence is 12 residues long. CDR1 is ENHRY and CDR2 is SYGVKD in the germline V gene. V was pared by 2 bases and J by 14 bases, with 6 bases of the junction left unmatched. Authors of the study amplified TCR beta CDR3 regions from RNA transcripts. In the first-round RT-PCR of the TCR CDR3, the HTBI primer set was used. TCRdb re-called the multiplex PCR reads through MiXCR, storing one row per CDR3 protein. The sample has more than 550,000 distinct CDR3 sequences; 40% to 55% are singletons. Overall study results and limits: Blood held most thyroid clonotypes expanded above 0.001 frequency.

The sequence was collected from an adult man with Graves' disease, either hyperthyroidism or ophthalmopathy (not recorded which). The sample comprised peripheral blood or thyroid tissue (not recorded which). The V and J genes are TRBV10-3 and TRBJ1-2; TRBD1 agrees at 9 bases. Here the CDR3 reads CAISERQGVLTF. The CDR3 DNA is TGTGCCATCAGTGAGAGACAGGGGGTTCTTACCTTC.